This TCR beta chain was identified during a study of early T cells in non-severe SARS-CoV-2 infection. General observations from the study: Reliance on VDJdb matching favored anti-spike CD8 responses; private and CD4 specificities were missed.

On this clonotype itself: What it binds is unknown.

Researchers tagged individual cDNA molecules with unique molecular identifiers. TCRdb re-called the 5' RACE reads with MiXCR, one entry per CDR3 protein. The sample carries approximately 47,000 distinct CDR3 sequences, 6.2% recorded once. The ends lost 7 bases at V and 3 bases at J; junction bases unmatched: 3. The CDR3 has 14 residues. CDR1 and CDR2 from the germline V gene are MNHNY and SVGAGI (reference sequence). Specimen: whole blood, collected at baseline. The chain is built from TRBV6-6 and TRBJ2-2, with TRBD2 identical over 9 bases. This receptor was obtained from an adult who was a healthcare worker with PCR-confirmed SARS-CoV-2 infection or an uninfected control (not recorded which). The CDR3: CASKGLAYTGELFF. Written as DNA, the CDR3 is TGTGCCAGCAAGGGACTAGCATACACCGGGGAGCTGTTTTTT.